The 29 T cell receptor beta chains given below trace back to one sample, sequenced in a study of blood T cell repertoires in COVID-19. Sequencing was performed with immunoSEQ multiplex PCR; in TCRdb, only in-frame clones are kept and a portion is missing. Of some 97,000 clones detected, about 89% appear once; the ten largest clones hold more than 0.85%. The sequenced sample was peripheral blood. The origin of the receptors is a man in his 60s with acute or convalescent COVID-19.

CDR3 nucleotide sequence: TGCGCCAGCAAGTCGGGACAGGGTGGCCAAGAGACCCAGTACTTC. It codes for CASKSGQGGQETQYF. This chain connects TRBV5-1 to TRBJ2-5; TRBD1 matches 9 bases. V was pared by 6 bases and J by 1 base, with 7 bases of the junction left unmatched. From germline, CDR1 is SGHRS and CDR2 YFSETQ. This CDR3 spans 15 amino acids. The full variable domain, with the rest looked up from reference TRBV5-1 and TRBJ2-5, is KAGVTQTPRYLIKTRGQQVTLSCSPISGHRSVSWYQQTPGQGLQFLFEYFSETQRNKGNFPGRFSGRQFSNSRSEMNVSTLELGDSALYLCASKSGQGGQETQYFGPGTRLLVL.

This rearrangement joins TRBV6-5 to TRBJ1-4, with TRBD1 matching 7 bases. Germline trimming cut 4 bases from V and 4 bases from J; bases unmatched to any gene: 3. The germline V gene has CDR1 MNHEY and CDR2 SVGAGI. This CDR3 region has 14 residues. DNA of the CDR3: TGTGCCAGCAGTTCAGGGGGTTTTAATGAAAAACTGTTTTTT. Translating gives CASSSGGFNEKLFF.

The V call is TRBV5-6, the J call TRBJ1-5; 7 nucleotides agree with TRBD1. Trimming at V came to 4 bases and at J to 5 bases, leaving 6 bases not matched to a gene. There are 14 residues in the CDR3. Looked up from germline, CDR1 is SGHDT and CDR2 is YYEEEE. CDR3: CASSKRTGDQPQHF. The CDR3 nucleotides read TGTGCCAGCAGCAAACGTACAGGGGATCAGCCCCAGCATTTT. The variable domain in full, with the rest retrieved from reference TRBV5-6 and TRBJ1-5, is DAGVTQSPTHLIKTRGQQVTLRCSPKSGHDTVSWYQQALGQGPQFIFQYYEEEERQRGNFPDRFSGHQFPNYSSELNVNALLLGDSALYLCASSKRTGDQPQHFGDGTRLSIL.

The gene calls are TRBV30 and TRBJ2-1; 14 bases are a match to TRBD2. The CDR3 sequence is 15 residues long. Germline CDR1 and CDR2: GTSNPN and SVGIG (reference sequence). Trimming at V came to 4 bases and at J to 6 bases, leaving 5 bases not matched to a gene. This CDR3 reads CAWTTGLAGVNEQFF. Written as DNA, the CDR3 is TGTGCCTGGACCACGGGACTAGCGGGAGTCAATGAGCAGTTCTTC.

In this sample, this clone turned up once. In nucleotides, the CDR3 is TGTGCCAGCAGTTACTCGGGACAGCAAGCCAAAAACATTCAGTACTTC. Translated, it gives CASSYSGQQAKNIQYF. This chain uses TRBV6-6 with TRBJ2-4; 7 bases are a match to TRBD1. CDR3 size: 16 residues. V was pared by 0 bases and J by 0 bases, with 2 bases of the junction left unmatched. The germline V gene encodes CDR1 MNHNY and CDR2 SVGAGI (reference sequence).

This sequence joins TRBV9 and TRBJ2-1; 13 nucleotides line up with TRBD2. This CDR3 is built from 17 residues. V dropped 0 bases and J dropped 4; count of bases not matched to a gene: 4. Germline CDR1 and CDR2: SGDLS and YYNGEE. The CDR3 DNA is TGTGCCAGCAGCGTAGCGGGACTAGCGGGACCATACAATGAGCAGTTCTTC. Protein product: CASSVAGLAGPYNEQFF.

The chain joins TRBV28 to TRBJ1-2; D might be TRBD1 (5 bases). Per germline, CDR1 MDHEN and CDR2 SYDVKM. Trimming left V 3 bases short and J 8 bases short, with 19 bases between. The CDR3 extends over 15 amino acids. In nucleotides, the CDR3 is TGTGCCAGCAGTTTTAGCGGTGGGCAGGGCGGCGGCTACACCTTC. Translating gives CASSFSGGQGGGYTF.

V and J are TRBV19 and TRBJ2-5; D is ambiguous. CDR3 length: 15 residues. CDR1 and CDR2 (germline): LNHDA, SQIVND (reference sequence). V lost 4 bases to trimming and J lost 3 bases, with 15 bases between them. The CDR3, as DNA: TGTGCCAGTAGTACCTCAACAGTACTCAAAGAGACCCAGTACTTC. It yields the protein CASSTSTVLKETQYF.

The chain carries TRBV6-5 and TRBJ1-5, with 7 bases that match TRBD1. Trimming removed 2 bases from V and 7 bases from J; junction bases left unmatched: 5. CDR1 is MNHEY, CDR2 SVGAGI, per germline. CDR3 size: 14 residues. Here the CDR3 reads CASSYGGGEQPQHF. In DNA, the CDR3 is TGTGCCAGCAGTTACGGAGGGGGCGAGCAGCCCCAGCATTTT.

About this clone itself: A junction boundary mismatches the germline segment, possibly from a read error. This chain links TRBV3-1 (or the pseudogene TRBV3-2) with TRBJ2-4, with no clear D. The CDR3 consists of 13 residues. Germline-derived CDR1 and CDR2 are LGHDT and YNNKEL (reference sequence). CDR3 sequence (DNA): TGTGCCAGCAGCCATGGAGCCGAAAACATTCAGTACTTC. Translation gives CASSHGAENIQYF.

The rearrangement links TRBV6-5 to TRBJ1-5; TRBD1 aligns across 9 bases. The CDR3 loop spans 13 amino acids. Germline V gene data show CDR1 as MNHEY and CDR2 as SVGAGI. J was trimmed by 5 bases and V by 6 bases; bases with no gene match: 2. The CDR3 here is CASRRTGDQPQHF. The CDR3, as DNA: TGTGCCAGCAGGAGGACAGGGGATCAGCCCCAGCATTTT.

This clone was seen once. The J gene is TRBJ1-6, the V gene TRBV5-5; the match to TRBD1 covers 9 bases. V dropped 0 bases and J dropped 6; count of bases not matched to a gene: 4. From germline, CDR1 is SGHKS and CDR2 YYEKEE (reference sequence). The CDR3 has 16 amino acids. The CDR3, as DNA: TGTGCCAGCAGCTTGGCCGGGGACAGGGTTAATTCACCCCTCCACTTT. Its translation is CASSLAGDRVNSPLHF.

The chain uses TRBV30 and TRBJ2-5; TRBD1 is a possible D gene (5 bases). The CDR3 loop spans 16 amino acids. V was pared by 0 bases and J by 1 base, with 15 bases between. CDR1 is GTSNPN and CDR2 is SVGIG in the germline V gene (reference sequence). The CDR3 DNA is TGTGCCTGGAGTGTTTCGACAGTGCCCCTCCAAGAGACCCAGTACTTC. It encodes CAWSVSTVPLQETQYF.

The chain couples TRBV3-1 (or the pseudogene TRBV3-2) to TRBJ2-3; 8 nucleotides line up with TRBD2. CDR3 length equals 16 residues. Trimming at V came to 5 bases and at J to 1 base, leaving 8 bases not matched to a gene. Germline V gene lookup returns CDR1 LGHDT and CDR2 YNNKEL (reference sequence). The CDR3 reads CASSELATSGTDTQYF. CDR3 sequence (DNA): TGTGCCAGCAGCGAACTAGCGACTAGCGGCACAGATACGCAGTATTTT.

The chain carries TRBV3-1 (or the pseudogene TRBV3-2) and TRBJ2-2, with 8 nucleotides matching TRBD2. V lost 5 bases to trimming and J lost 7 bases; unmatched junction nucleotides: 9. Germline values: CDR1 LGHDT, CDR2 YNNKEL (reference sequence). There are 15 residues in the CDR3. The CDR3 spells CASSAWTSPGGELFF. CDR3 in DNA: TGTGCCAGCAGCGCTTGGACTAGCCCCGGCGGGGAGCTGTTTTTT.

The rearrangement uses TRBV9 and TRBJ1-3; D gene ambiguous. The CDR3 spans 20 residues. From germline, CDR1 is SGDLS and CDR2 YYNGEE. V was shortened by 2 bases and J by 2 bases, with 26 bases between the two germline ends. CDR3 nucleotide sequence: TGTGCCAGCAGCGTTCTAGCTCCGGGCTTCTTCTGCCCACCTGGAAACACCATATATTTT. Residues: CASSVLAPGFFCPPGNTIYF.

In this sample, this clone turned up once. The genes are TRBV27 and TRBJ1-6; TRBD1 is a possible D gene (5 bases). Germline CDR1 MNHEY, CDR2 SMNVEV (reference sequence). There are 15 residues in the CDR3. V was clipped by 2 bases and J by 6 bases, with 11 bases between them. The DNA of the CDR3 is TGTGCCAGCAGTTTACAGGGCCGATTTAATTCACCCCTCCACTTT. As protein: CASSLQGRFNSPLHF.

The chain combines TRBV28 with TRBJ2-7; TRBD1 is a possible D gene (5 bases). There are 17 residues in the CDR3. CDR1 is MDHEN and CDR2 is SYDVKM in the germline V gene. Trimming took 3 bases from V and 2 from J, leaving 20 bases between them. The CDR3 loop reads CASSFSRALGRAYEQYF. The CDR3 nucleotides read TGTGCCAGCAGTTTCTCCAGGGCCCTTGGCAGGGCCTACGAGCAGTACTTC.

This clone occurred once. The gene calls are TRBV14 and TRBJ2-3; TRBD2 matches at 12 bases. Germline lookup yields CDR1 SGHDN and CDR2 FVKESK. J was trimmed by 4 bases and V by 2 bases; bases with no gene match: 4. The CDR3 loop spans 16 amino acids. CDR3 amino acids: CASSQPRLAGADTQYF. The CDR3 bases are TGTGCCAGCAGCCAACCGCGACTAGCGGGAGCAGATACGCAGTATTTT.

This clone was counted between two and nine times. CDR3 in DNA: TGTGCCAGCAGCTCGGGCGACAGGGGTAATGAGCAGTTCTTC. It codes for CASSSGDRGNEQFF. The chain has TRBV13 and TRBJ2-1; 8 nucleotides match TRBD1. Trimming removed 4 bases from V and 7 bases from J; junction bases left unmatched: 6. Germline assignment: CDR1 PRHDT and CDR2 FYEKMQ (reference sequence). CDR3 length: 14 amino acids.

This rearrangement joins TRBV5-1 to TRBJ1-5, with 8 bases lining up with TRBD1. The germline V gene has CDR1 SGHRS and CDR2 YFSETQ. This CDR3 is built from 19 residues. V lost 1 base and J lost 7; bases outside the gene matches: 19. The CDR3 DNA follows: TGCGCCAGCAGCTTGCCACAAACGGGGCAGGGGGCGCGGAGACAGCCCCAGCATTTT. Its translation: CASSLPQTGQGARRQPQHF.

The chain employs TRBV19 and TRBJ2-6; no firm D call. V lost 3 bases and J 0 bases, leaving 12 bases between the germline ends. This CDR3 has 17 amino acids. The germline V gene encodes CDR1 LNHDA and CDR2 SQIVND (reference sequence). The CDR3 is CASSIPPRSSGANVLTF. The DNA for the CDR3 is TGTGCCAGTAGTATTCCCCCTCGGAGCTCTGGGGCCAACGTCCTGACTTTC.

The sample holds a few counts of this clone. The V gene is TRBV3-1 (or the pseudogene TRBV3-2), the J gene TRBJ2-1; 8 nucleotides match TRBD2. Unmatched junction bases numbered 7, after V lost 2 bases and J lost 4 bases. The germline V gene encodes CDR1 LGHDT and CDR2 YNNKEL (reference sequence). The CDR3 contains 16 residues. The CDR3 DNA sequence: TGTGCCAGCAGCCAACTACCTAGCGGGCAGTACAATGAGCAGTTCTTC. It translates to CASSQLPSGQYNEQFF.

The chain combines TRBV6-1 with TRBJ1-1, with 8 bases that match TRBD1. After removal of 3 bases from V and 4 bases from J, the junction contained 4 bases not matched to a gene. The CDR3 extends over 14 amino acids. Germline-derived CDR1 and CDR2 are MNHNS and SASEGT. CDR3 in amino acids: CASSERQGPTEAFF. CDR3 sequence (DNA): TGTGCCAGCAGTGAGAGACAGGGGCCCACTGAAGCTTTCTTT.

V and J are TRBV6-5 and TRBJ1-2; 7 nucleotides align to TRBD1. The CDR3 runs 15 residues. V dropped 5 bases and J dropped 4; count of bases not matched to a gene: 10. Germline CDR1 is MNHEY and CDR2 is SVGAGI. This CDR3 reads CASSTPGGGGYGYTF. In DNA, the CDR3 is TGTGCCAGCAGTACCCCGGGAGGGGGCGGCTATGGCTACACCTTC.

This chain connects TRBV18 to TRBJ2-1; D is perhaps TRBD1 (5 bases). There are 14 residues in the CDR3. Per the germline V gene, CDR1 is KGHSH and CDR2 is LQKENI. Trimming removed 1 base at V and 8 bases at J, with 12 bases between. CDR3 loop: CASSPRVGEDEQFF. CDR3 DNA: TGTGCCAGCTCACCACGGGTAGGGGAAGATGAGCAGTTCTTC.

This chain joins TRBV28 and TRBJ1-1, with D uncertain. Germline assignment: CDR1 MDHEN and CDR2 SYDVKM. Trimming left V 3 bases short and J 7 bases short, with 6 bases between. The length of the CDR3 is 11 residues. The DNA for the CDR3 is TGTGCCAGCAGTTTGAGCCGTGAAGCTTTCTTT. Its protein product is CASSLSREAFF.

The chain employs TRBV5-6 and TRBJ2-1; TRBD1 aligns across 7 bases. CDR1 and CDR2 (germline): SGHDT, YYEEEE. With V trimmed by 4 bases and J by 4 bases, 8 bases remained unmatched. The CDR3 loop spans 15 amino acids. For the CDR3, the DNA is TGTGCCAGCAGCCTAGGGGGCCCGCCTTACAATGAGCAGTTCTTC. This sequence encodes CASSLGGPPYNEQFF.

The CDR3 protein is CASSPSGRTQYF. The CDR3 nucleotides are TGTGCCAGCAGTCCTAGCGGGAGAACGCAGTATTTT. The J gene is TRBJ2-3, the V gene TRBV14, with 10 bases aligning to TRBD2. The CDR3 is 12 amino acids. From germline, CDR1 is SGHDN and CDR2 FVKESK. Unmatched junction bases numbered 3, after V lost 6 bases and J lost 9 bases.